Listed below are T cell receptor beta chains from one sample, sequenced in a study of cytomegalovirus exposure and HLA in healthy donors. Repertoires were generated with immunoSEQ multiplex PCR, while TCRdb's copy carries only in-frame clones and drops some. This sample has roughly 60,000 clones; under 95% occur once, and the top ten carry over 1%. The material sequenced was PBMCs. These receptors all stem from a woman under 30 in good health and CMV-seronegative. Both conserved end residues are part of each CDR3. The D gene is left open where the match is weak. Size is stated for part of the rows, as once, few or many counts, or as a class when the clone is expanded.

j_gene: TRBJ1-1
v_gene: TRBV6-1
d_gene: TRBD1
abundance: few
CDR3aa: CAIQGVMNTEAFF
CDR3nt: TGTGCCATACAGGGGGTGATGAACACTGAAGCTTTCTTT

j_gene: TRBJ2-1
v_gene: TRBV11-2
d_gene: .
abundance: .
CDR3aa: CASSPQRDVNEQFF
CDR3nt: TGTGCCAGCAGCCCACAGAGGGATGTGAATGAGCAGTTCTTC

j_gene: TRBJ1-3
v_gene: TRBV7-2
d_gene: .
abundance: .
CDR3aa: CASSRRPFQVGRNTIYF
CDR3nt: TGTGCCAGCAGCCGTAGGCCATTCCAGGTGGGGAGGAACACCATATATTTT

j_gene: TRBJ1-5
v_gene: TRBV6-5
d_gene: .
abundance: .
CDR3aa: CASSSRASNQPQHF
CDR3nt: TGTGCCAGCAGTTCCAGGGCTAGCAATCAGCCCCAGCATTTT

j_gene: TRBJ1-4
v_gene: TRBV2
d_gene: TRBD1
abundance: .
CDR3aa: CASKGASTNEKLFF
CDR3nt: TGTGCCAGCAAGGGGGCGTCAACTAATGAAAAACTGTTTTTT

j_gene: TRBJ2-7
v_gene: TRBV15
d_gene: TRBD2
abundance: .
CDR3aa: CATSRTGLAGGPDCEQYF
CDR3nt: TGTGCCACCAGCAGAACTGGACTAGCGGGGGGTCCAGACTGCGAGCAGTACTTC

j_gene: TRBJ2-7
v_gene: TRBV5-1
d_gene: .
abundance: .
CDR3aa: CASSLSRFGSYEQYF
CDR3nt: TGCGCCAGCAGCTTGAGCCGGTTCGGGTCCTACGAGCAGTACTTC

j_gene: TRBJ1-1
v_gene: TRBV4-2
d_gene: .
abundance: .
CDR3aa: CASSRLYTMNTEAFF
CDR3nt: TGTGCCAGCAGCCGTCTGTACACCATGAACACTGAAGCTTTCTTT

j_gene: TRBJ2-2
v_gene: TRBV4-3
d_gene: TRBD2
abundance: .
CDR3aa: CASSQECPGSQRGGPNTGELFF
CDR3nt: TGCGCCAGCAGCCAAGAGTGTCCCGGGAGTCAGCGGGGGGGCCCGAACACCGGGGAGCTGTTTTTT

j_gene: TRBJ2-5
v_gene: TRBV7-9
d_gene: .
abundance: .
CDR3aa: CASSLGSEETQYF
CDR3nt: TGTGCCAGCAGCTTAGGCAGCGAAGAGACCCAGTACTTC

j_gene: TRBJ2-7
v_gene: TRBV10-2
d_gene: TRBD1
abundance: .
CDR3aa: CASSDSQGPNEQYF
CDR3nt: TGCGCCAGCAGTGATTCACAGGGGCCAAACGAGCAGTACTTC

j_gene: TRBJ1-4
v_gene: TRBV11-2
d_gene: TRBD1
abundance: few
CDR3aa: CASSHHAGGQGREKLFF
CDR3nt: TGTGCCAGCAGCCATCATGCGGGGGGACAGGGTCGTGAAAAACTGTTTTTT

j_gene: TRBJ2-2
v_gene: TRBV4-1
d_gene: .
abundance: .
CDR3aa: CASSQEQGGAVGELFF
CDR3nt: TGCGCCAGCAGCCAAGAACAAGGGGGGGCCGTCGGGGAGCTGTTTTTT

j_gene: TRBJ2-5
v_gene: TRBV6-1
d_gene: TRBD1
abundance: once
CDR3aa: CASSRQGEETQYF
CDR3nt: TGTGCCAGCAGTCGACAGGGCGAAGAGACCCAGTACTTC

j_gene: TRBJ2-2
v_gene: TRBV7-6
d_gene: TRBD2
abundance: .
CDR3aa: CASSLTSGIGGELFF
CDR3nt: TGTGCCAGCAGCCTGACTAGCGGGATTGGCGGGGAGCTGTTTTTT

j_gene: TRBJ1-1
v_gene: TRBV20-1
d_gene: .
abundance: .
CDR3aa: CSARELAAFF
CDR3nt: TGCAGTGCTAGAGAACTCGCGGCTTTCTTT

j_gene: TRBJ2-5
v_gene: TRBV5-6
d_gene: .
abundance: .
CDR3aa: CASSLTGSRIGETQYF
CDR3nt: TGTGCCAGCAGCTTAACCGGGAGTCGTATTGGGGAGACCCAGTACTTC

j_gene: TRBJ1-2
v_gene: TRBV10-3
d_gene: .
abundance: .
CDR3aa: CAISEQGPRDNYGYTF
CDR3nt: TGTGCCATCAGTGAGCAGGGGCCTCGGGATAACTATGGCTACACCTTC

j_gene: TRBJ1-5
v_gene: TRBV28
d_gene: TRBD1
abundance: .
CDR3aa: CASVPSTGGEQPQHF
CDR3nt: TGTGCCAGCGTCCCGTCCACAGGGGGGGAACAGCCCCAGCATTTT

j_gene: TRBJ1-4
v_gene: TRBV28
d_gene: .
abundance: .
CDR3aa: CATRWGRGEKLFF
CDR3nt: TGTGCCACCAGGTGGGGGCGAGGTGAAAAACTGTTTTTT

j_gene: TRBJ2-7
v_gene: TRBV15
d_gene: TRBD2
abundance: once
CDR3aa: CATSRDLGLAAYEQYF
CDR3nt: TGTGCCACCAGCAGAGATTTAGGCCTAGCGGCCTACGAGCAGTACTTC

j_gene: TRBJ1-2
v_gene: TRBV7-8
d_gene: .
abundance: .
CDR3aa: CASSPGDYGYTF
CDR3nt: TGTGCCAGCAGCCCAGGGGACTATGGCTACACCTTC

j_gene: TRBJ1-1
v_gene: TRBV5-1
d_gene: TRBD1
abundance: once
CDR3aa: CASSRDRVGAEAFF
CDR3nt: TGCGCCAGCAGCCGTGACAGGGTTGGGGCTGAAGCTTTCTTT

j_gene: TRBJ2-1
v_gene: TRBV29-1
d_gene: TRBD2
abundance: .
CDR3aa: CSVNLTPTSVNEQFF
CDR3nt: TGCAGCGTCAACCTCACACCGACTAGCGTTAATGAGCAGTTCTTC

j_gene: TRBJ1-1
v_gene: TRBV9
d_gene: .
abundance: .
CDR3aa: CASTPGLGGLNTEAFF
CDR3nt: TGTGCCAGCACACCGGGCCTCGGGGGTCTGAACACTGAAGCTTTCTTT

j_gene: TRBJ2-3
v_gene: TRBV7-8
d_gene: .
abundance: .
CDR3aa: CASSPDSSTDTQYF
CDR3nt: TGTGCCAGCAGCCCTGACAGTAGCACAGATACGCAGTATTTT

j_gene: TRBJ2-7
v_gene: TRBV5-6
d_gene: TRBD1
abundance: once
CDR3aa: CASSSLQGKQYF
CDR3nt: TGTGCCAGCAGCTCATTACAGGGGAAGCAGTACTTC

j_gene: TRBJ1-3
v_gene: TRBV28
d_gene: .
abundance: .
CDR3aa: CACGPGGGRSGNTIYF
CDR3nt: TGTGCCTGCGGACCCGGGGGGGGTCGCTCTGGAAACACCATATATTTT

j_gene: TRBJ2-2
v_gene: TRBV27
d_gene: .
abundance: .
CDR3aa: CASSTIPGQRRSGELFF
CDR3nt: TGTGCCAGCAGCACTATTCCGGGTCAGCGACGGTCCGGGGAGCTGTTTTTT

j_gene: TRBJ1-5
v_gene: TRBV7-2
d_gene: TRBD1
abundance: .
CDR3aa: CASSLSAGGSSNQPQHF
CDR3nt: TGTGCCAGCAGCTTATCGGCAGGGGGTTCTTCAAATCAGCCCCAGCATTTT

j_gene: TRBJ2-1
v_gene: TRBV11-3
d_gene: TRBD2
abundance: .
CDR3aa: CASSLSLRAGKNEQFF
CDR3nt: TGTGCCAGCAGCTTATCGCTCCGAGCGGGGAAAAATGAGCAGTTCTTC

j_gene: TRBJ2-1
v_gene: TRBV28
d_gene: TRBD1
abundance: once
CDR3aa: CASSTSGTGYNEQFF
CDR3nt: TGTGCCAGCAGTACTTCCGGGACAGGGTACAATGAGCAGTTCTTC

j_gene: TRBJ1-2
v_gene: TRBV13
d_gene: TRBD1
abundance: .
CDR3aa: CASSLGVGTGFNYGYTF
CDR3nt: TGTGCCAGCAGCTTAGGCGTGGGGACAGGGTTTAACTATGGCTACACCTTC

j_gene: TRBJ2-7
v_gene: TRBV9
d_gene: TRBD2
abundance: .
CDR3aa: CASSVDSGSSYEQYF
CDR3nt: TGTGCCAGCAGCGTGGATAGCGGGAGCTCCTACGAGCAGTACTTC

j_gene: TRBJ1-5
v_gene: TRBV28
d_gene: .
abundance: .
CDR3aa: CASSSLTRGRGQPQHF
CDR3nt: TGTGCCAGCAGTTCCCTCACGCGGGGGAGGGGTCAGCCCCAGCATTTT

j_gene: TRBJ2-7
v_gene: TRBV19
d_gene: .
abundance: .
CDR3aa: CASSISVRGEQYF
CDR3nt: TGTGCCAGTAGTATATCCGTTCGGGGTGAGCAGTACTTC

j_gene: TRBJ1-2
v_gene: TRBV4-1
d_gene: .
abundance: .
CDR3aa: CASSQTGWDGYTF
CDR3nt: TGCGCCAGCAGCCAAACAGGGTGGGACGGCTACACCTTC

j_gene: TRBJ1-5
v_gene: TRBV5-4
d_gene: TRBD1
abundance: .
CDR3aa: CASSLRQGGQPQHF
CDR3nt: TGTGCCAGCAGCTTGAGACAGGGGGGACAGCCCCAGCATTTT

j_gene: TRBJ2-3
v_gene: TRBV7-6
d_gene: .
abundance: .
CDR3aa: CASSLGTVGTDTQYF
CDR3nt: TGTGCCAGCAGCTTAGGGACAGTGGGGACAGATACGCAGTATTTT

j_gene: TRBJ2-7
v_gene: TRBV29-1
d_gene: TRBD1
abundance: .
CDR3aa: CSVDITGDVQYF
CDR3nt: TGCAGCGTTGATATTACAGGGGACGTGCAGTACTTC

j_gene: TRBJ2-7
v_gene: TRBV19
d_gene: TRBD2
abundance: .
CDR3aa: CASSPRSGGTSYEQYF
CDR3nt: TGTGCCAGTAGTCCTCGTTCGGGGGGGACGTCCTACGAGCAGTACTTC

j_gene: TRBJ2-5
v_gene: TRBV7-3
d_gene: .
abundance: .
CDR3aa: CASSLPPQETQYF
CDR3nt: TGTGCCAGCAGCTTACCCCCACAAGAGACCCAGTACTTC

j_gene: TRBJ2-7
v_gene: TRBV5-1
d_gene: TRBD2
abundance: .
CDR3aa: CASSPGTSGDEQYF
CDR3nt: TGCGCCAGCAGTCCCGGGACTAGCGGAGACGAGCAGTACTTC

j_gene: TRBJ1-2
v_gene: TRBV5-1
d_gene: .
abundance: .
CDR3aa: CASSLVGDYSYGYTF
CDR3nt: TGCGCCAGCAGCTTGGTCGGGGACTATTCCTATGGCTACACCTTC

j_gene: TRBJ1-1
v_gene: TRBV29-1
d_gene: TRBD1
abundance: .
CDR3aa: CSAAGQGNEAFF
CDR3nt: TGCAGCGCCGCGGGACAGGGGAATGAAGCTTTCTTT

j_gene: TRBJ2-1
v_gene: TRBV5-1
d_gene: TRBD1
abundance: .
CDR3aa: CASSLYLGTGRFNEQFF
CDR3nt: TGCGCCAGCAGCTTGTATCTCGGGACAGGGCGATTCAATGAGCAGTTCTTC

j_gene: TRBJ2-7
v_gene: TRBV6-1
d_gene: .
abundance: .
CDR3aa: CASSDSISGVYEQYF
CDR3nt: TGTGCCAGCAGTGATTCAATATCGGGAGTTTACGAGCAGTACTTC

j_gene: TRBJ2-3
v_gene: TRBV19
d_gene: TRBD2
abundance: once
CDR3aa: CASKTKTSGHTDTQYF
CDR3nt: TGTGCCAGCAAGACTAAGACTAGCGGCCACACAGATACGCAGTATTTT

j_gene: TRBJ2-1
v_gene: TRBV28
d_gene: .
abundance: .
CDR3aa: CASSLAREQFF
CDR3nt: TGTGCCAGCAGTTTGGCACGTGAGCAGTTCTTC

j_gene: TRBJ2-2
v_gene: TRBV7-9
d_gene: .
abundance: .
CDR3aa: CASSFIPGSNTGELFF
CDR3nt: TGTGCCAGCTCTTTTATCCCAGGGTCGAACACCGGGGAGCTGTTTTTT

j_gene: TRBJ1-6
v_gene: TRBV7-6
d_gene: TRBD1
abundance: .
CDR3aa: CASSLGQWNSPLHF
CDR3nt: TGTGCCAGCAGCCTGGGACAGTGGAATTCACCCCTCCACTTT

j_gene: TRBJ2-5
v_gene: TRBV11-3
d_gene: TRBD2
abundance: .
CDR3aa: CASSSGGLAGGRETQYF
CDR3nt: TGTGCCAGCAGCTCCGGAGGACTAGCGGGGGGGAGGGAGACCCAGTACTTC

j_gene: TRBJ1-1
v_gene: TRBV5-1
d_gene: .
abundance: .
CDR3aa: CASSLPGRGGTYTEAFF
CDR3nt: TGCGCCAGCAGCTTGCCCGGACGGGGGGGGACCTACACTGAAGCTTTCTTT

j_gene: TRBJ1-6
v_gene: TRBV19
d_gene: .
abundance: .
CDR3aa: CASNRGNYNSPLHF
CDR3nt: TGTGCCAGTAATAGGGGAAACTATAATTCACCCCTCCACTTT

j_gene: TRBJ1-1
v_gene: TRBV5-1
d_gene: .
abundance: .
CDR3aa: CASSLRQGDAEAFF
CDR3nt: TGCGCCAGCAGCTTGCGCCAGGGCGACGCTGAAGCTTTCTTT

j_gene: TRBJ1-3
v_gene: TRBV11-3
d_gene: .
abundance: .
CDR3aa: CASSLTVETDQWRNTIYF
CDR3nt: TGTGCCAGCAGCTTGACAGTGGAAACCGACCAGTGGAGAAACACCATATATTTT

j_gene: TRBJ2-3
v_gene: TRBV19
d_gene: TRBD1
abundance: .
CDR3aa: CASSMEDRGPTDTQYF
CDR3nt: TGTGCCAGTAGTATGGAGGACAGGGGCCCCACAGATACGCAGTATTTT

j_gene: TRBJ2-1
v_gene: TRBV10-2
d_gene: TRBD2
abundance: .
CDR3aa: CATGTRGMSSYNEQFF
CDR3nt: TGCGCCACTGGGACTAGGGGGATGAGCTCCTACAATGAGCAGTTCTTC

j_gene: TRBJ2-7
v_gene: TRBV4-2
d_gene: .
abundance: .
CDR3aa: CASSQDGSRGYEQYF
CDR3nt: TGTGCCAGCAGCCAAGATGGTTCCAGGGGATACGAGCAGTACTTC